This TCR beta chain is from a study of graft-versus-host responses after intestinal transplantation. Study-wide results and limits: GvH clones were found in recipient marrow; some appeared first in ileum or blood. Elevated graft-versus-host to host-versus-graft clonal ratios in allografts were recorded for patients with graft-donor T cell macrochimerism.

Looked up from germline, CDR1 is MNHEY and CDR2 is SMNVEV (reference sequence). The V end was cut by 2 bases, the J end by 5 bases, with 12 bases between. There are 14 residues in the CDR3. The assay was immunoSEQ multiplex PCR, and TCRdb's table has in-frame clones only and misses some. In the table there are 99,000 or so clones, around 90% of which are singletons. A single count supports this clone. Antigen unknown. This material consisted of unstimulated CD8+ T cells sorted from spleen or lymph node cells, taken before transplant. The chain couples TRBV27 to TRBJ1-2, with D perhaps TRBD1 (6 bases). The sequence was obtained from a human donor who was the organ donor for an intestinal transplant. The CDR3 loop is CASSLTGGGYGYTF. The CDR3 DNA sequence: TGTGCCAGCAGTTTAACGGGGGGCGGGTATGGCTACACCTTC.